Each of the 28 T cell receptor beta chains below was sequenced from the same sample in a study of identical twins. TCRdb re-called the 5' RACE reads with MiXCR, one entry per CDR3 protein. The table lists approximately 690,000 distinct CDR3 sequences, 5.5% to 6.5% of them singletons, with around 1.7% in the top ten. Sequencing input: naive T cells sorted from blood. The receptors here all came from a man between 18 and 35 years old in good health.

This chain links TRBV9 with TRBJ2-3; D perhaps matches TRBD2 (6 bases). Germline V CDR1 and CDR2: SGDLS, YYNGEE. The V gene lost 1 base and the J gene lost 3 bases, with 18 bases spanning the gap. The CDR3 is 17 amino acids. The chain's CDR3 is CASSVFGGVIETDTQYF. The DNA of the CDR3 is TGTGCCAGCAGCGTATTCGGGGGAGTGATTGAAACAGATACGCAGTATTTT.

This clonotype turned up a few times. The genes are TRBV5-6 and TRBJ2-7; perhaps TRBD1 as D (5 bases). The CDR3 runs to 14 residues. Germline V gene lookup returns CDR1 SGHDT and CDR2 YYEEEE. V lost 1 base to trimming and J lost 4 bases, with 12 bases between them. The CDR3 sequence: CASSLFQGRYEQYV. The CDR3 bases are TGTGCCAGCAGCTTGTTCCAGGGAAGGTACGAGCAGTACGTC.

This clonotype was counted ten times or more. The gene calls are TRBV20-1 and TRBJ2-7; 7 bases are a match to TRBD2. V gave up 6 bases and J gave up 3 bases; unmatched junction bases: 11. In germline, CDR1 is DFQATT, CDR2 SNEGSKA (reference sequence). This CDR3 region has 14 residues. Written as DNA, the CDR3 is TGCAGTGCCGGAACGGTAGCGGGCCTCTACGAGCAGTACTTC. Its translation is CSAGTVAGLYEQYF.

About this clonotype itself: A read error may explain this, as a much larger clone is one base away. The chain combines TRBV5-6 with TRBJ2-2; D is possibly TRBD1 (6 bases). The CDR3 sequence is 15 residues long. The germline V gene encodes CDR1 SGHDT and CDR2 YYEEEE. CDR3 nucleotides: TGTGCCTGCAGCTCCTCACAGGGTTACACCGGGGAGCTGTTTTTT. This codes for CACSSSQGYTGELFF.

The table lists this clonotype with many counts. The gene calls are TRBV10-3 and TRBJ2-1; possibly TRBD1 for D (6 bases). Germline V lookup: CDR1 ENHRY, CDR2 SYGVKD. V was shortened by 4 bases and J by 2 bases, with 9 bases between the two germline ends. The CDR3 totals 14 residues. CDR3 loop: CAISASGAYNEQFF. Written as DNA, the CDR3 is TGTGCCATCAGTGCATCAGGGGCCTACAATGAGCAGTTCTTC.

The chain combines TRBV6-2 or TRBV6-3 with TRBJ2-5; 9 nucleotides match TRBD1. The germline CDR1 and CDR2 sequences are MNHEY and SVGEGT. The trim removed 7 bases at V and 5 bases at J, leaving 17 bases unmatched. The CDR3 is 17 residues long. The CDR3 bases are TGTGCCAGCAAACACACCGCCGCCGGGACAGGGTTTGAGACCCAGTACTTC. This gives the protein CASKHTAAGTGFETQYF.

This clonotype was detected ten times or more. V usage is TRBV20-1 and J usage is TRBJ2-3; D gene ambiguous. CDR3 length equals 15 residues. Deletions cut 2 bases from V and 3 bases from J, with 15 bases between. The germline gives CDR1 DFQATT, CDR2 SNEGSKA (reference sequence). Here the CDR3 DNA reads TGCAGTGCTAGAATTCGCGCTAAAATAACAGATACGCAGTATTTT. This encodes CSARIRAKITDTQYF.

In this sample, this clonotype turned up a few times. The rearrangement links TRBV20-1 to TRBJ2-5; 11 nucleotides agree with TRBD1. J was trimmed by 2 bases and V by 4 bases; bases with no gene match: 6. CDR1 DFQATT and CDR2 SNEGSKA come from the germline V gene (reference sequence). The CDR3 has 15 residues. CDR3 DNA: TGCAGTGCTACCATGGACAGGGGGCTACAAGAGACCCAGTACTTC. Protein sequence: CSATMDRGLQETQYF.

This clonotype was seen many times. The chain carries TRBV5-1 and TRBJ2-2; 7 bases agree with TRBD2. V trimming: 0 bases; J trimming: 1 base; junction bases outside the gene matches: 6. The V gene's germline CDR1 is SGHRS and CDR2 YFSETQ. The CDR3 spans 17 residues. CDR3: CASSLGGLGRNTGELFF. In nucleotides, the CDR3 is TGCGCCAGCAGCTTGGGCGGACTAGGTCGGAACACCGGGGAGCTGTTTTTT.

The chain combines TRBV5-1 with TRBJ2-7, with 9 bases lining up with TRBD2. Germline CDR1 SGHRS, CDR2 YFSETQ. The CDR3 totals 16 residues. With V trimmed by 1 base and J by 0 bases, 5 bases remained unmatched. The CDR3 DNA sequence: TGCGCCAGCAGCTTGAGCAGCGGGAGGCCCTCCTACGAGCAGTACTTC. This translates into CASSLSSGRPSYEQYF.

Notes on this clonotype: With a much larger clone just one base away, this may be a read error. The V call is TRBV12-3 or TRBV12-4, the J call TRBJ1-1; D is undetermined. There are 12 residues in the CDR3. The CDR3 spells CASSKTNTEDFF. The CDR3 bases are TGTGCCAGCAGCAAAACGAACACTGAAGATTTCTTT.

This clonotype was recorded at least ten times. CDR3 coding DNA: TGTGCCAGCACCGACAGGGGCACCCAGTACTTC. Its translation is CASTDRGTQYF. J is TRBJ2-5 and V is TRBV12-3 or TRBV12-4; 8 positions agree with TRBD1. V lost 7 bases, J lost 8 bases, and 3 bases stayed unmatched. This CDR3 comprises 11 residues.

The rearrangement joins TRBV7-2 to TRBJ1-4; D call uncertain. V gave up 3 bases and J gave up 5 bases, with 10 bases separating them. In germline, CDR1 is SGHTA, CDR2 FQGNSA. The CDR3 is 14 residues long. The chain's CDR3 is CASSLNSGNEKLFF. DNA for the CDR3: TGTGCCAGCAGCTTGAACAGTGGAAATGAAAAACTGTTTTTT.

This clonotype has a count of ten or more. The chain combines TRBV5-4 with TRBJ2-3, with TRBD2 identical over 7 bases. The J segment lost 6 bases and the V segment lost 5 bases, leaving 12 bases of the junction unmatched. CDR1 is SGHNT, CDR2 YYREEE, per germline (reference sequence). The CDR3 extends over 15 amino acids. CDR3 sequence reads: CASSEALGGYDTQYF. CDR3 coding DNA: TGTGCCAGCAGTGAAGCTTTGGGAGGGTATGATACGCAGTATTTT.

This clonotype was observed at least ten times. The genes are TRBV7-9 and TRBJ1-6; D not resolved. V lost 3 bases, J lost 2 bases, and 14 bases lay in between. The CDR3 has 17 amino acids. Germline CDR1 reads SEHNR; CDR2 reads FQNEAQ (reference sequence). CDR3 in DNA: TGTGCCAGCAGCTTGACCGAGCGAGGACCCTATAATTCACCCCTCCACTTT. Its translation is CASSLTERGPYNSPLHF.

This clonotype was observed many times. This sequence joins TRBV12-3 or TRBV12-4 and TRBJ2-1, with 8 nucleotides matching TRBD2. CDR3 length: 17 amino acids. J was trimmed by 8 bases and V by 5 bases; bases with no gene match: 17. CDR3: CASSPNPGLVVLDEQFF. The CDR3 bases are TGTGCCAGCAGTCCCAATCCGGGACTAGTGGTTCTCGATGAGCAGTTCTTC.

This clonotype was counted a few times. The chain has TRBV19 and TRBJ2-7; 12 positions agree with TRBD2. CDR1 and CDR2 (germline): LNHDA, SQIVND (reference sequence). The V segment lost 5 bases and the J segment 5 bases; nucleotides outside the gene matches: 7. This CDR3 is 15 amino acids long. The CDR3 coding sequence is TGTGCCAGTAGTCCTCGGACTAGCGGGATCCACGAGCAGTACTTC. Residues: CASSPRTSGIHEQYF. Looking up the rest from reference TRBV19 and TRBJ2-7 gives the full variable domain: DGGITQSPKYLFRKEGQNVTLSCEQNLNHDAMYWYRQDPGQGLRLIYYSQIVNDFQKGDIAEGYSVSREKKESFPLTVTSAQKNPTAFYLCASSPRTSGIHEQYFGPGTRLTVT.

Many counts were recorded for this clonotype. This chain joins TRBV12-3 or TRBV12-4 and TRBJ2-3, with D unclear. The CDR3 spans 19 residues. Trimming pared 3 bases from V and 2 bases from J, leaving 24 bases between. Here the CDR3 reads CASSFIPVGIPHHTDTQYF. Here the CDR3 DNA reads TGTGCCAGCAGTTTCATCCCAGTCGGCATACCCCATCACACAGATACGCAGTATTTT.

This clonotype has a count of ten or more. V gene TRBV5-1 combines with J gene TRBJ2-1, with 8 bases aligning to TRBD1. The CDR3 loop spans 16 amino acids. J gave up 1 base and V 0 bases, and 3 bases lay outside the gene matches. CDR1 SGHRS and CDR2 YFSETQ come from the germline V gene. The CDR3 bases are TGCGCCAGCAGCTTGGGAGACAGGGGTTCCTACAATGAGCAGTTCTTC. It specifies CASSLGDRGSYNEQFF. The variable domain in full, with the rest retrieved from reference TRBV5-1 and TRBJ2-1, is KAGVTQTPRYLIKTRGQQVTLSCSPISGHRSVSWYQQTPGQGLQFLFEYFSETQRNKGNFPGRFSGRQFSNSRSEMNVSTLELGDSALYLCASSLGDRGSYNEQFFGPGTRLTVL.

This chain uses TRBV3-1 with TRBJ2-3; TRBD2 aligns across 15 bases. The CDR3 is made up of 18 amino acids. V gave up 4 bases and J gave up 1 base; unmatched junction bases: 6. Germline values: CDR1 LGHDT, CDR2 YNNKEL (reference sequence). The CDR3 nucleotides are TGTGCCAGCAGCCTCCGGACTAGCGGGAGGGCCGGCACAGATACGCAGTATTTT. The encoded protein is CASSLRTSGRAGTDTQYF.

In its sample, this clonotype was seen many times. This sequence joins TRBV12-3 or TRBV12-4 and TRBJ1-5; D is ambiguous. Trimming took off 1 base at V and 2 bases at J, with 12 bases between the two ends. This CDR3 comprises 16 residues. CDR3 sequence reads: CASSLVSPPGNQPQHF. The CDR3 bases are TGTGCCAGCAGTTTAGTATCTCCACCAGGCAATCAGCCCCAGCATTTT.

CDR3 in amino acids: CASSLGGPVETQYF. In DNA form, the CDR3 reads TGCGCCAGCAGCTTGGGGGGTCCGGTAGAGACCCAGTACTTC. The chain joins TRBV5-1 to TRBJ2-5; D uncertain. CDR1 is SGHRS, CDR2 YFSETQ, per germline. This CDR3 is built from 14 residues. V gave up 0 bases and J gave up 4 bases, with 10 bases separating them.

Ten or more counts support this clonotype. Here the CDR3 reads CASSYGQVNTGELFF. Here the CDR3 DNA reads TGTGCCAGCAGTTACGGGCAGGTCAACACCGGGGAGCTGTTTTTT. This chain uses TRBV6-5 with TRBJ2-2; D gene unclear. The germline V and J ends were trimmed by 2 bases and 2 bases, with 9 bases remaining between them. This CDR3 spans 15 amino acids. Germline values: CDR1 MNHEY, CDR2 SVGAGI.

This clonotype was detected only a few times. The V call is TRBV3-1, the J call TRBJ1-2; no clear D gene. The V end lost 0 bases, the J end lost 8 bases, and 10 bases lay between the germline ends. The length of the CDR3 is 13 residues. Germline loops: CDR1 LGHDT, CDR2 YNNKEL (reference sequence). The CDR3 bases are TGTGCCAGCAGCCAAGAGAGAGGGAGGGGCTACACCTTC. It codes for CASSQERGRGYTF.

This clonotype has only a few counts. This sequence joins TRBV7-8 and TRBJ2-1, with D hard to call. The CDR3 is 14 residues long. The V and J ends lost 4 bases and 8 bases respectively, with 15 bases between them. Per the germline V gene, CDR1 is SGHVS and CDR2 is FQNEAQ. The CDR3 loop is CASSSPGPGDEQFF. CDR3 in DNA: TGTGCCAGCAGCTCACCGGGCCCTGGGGATGAGCAGTTCTTC.

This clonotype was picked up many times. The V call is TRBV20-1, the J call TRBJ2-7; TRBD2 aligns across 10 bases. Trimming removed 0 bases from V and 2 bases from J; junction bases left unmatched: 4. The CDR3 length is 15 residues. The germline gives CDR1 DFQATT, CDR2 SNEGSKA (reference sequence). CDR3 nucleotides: TGCAGTGCTAGAGATCAAACTAGCGGGGCCTACGAGCAGTACTTC. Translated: CSARDQTSGAYEQYF.

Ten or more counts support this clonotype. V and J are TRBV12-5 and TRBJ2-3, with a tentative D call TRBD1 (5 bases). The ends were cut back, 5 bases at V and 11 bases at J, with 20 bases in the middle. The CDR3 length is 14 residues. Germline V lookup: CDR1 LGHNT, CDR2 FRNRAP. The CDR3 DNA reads TGTGCTAGTGGTCCCCCCGACAGCTCCCTTCAGCAGTATTTT. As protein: CASGPPDSSLQQYF.

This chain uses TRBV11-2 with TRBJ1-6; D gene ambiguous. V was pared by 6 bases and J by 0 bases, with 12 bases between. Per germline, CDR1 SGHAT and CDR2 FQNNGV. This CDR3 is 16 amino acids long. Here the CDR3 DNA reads TGTGCCAGCAGGGACCCTAGGGCCTCCTATAATTCACCCCTCCACTTT. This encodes CASRDPRASYNSPLHF. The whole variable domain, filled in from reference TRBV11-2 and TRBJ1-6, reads EAGVAQSPRYKIIEKRQSVAFWCNPISGHATLYWYQQILGQGPKLLIQFQNNGVVDDSQLPKDRFSAERLKGVDSTLKIQPAKLEDSAVYLCASRDPRASYNSPLHFGNGTRLTVT.